This TCR beta chain stems from a study of blood T cells in healthy people across ages. Per the germline V gene, CDR1 is SGHTA and CDR2 is FQGNSA. The CDR3 has 15 residues. V was trimmed by 3 bases and J by 4 bases, leaving 14 bases between them. For the second PCR, which ran for about 7 to 11 cycles, a sample-barcoded 5' primer and a J-beta primer mix were used. With 12 random nucleotides, a template-switch adaptor tagged each individual cDNA molecule. Paired-end reads containing CDR3 totaled no fewer than 2.5 million for each sample. TCRdb used MiXCR to reprocess the 5' RACE reads, holding one entry per CDR3 protein. The data contain about 1.6 million distinct CDR3 sequences, about 35% of them seen just once; the ten biggest clones take up around 10%.

The sample taken for sequencing was blood. The genes are TRBV7-2 and TRBJ2-3, with D perhaps given as TRBD1 or TRBD2 (5 bases each). The sequence was collected from a woman aged 25 to 39 in good health. CDR3 region: CASSFRDRTADTQYF. DNA for the CDR3: TGTGCCAGCAGCTTCCGGGACCGGACCGCAGATACGCAGTATTTT.